A single sample is the source of the 15 T cell receptor beta chains below, sequenced in a study of cytomegalovirus exposure and HLA in healthy donors. Using immunoSEQ multiplex PCR, the repertoire was profiled, and TCRdb retains in-frame clones only, with some absent. The data show more than 110,000 clones, 80% to 90% seen once. The material sequenced was PBMCs. Source of these receptors: a man between 18 and 29 years old in good health and CMV-seronegative.

In nucleotides, the CDR3 is TGTGCCAGCAGGTCACCATGGACAGAAAATGAAAAACTGTTTTTT. Translation: CASRSPWTENEKLFF. The chain couples TRBV11-2 to TRBJ1-4, with D maybe TRBD1 (6 bases). The germline gives CDR1 SGHAT, CDR2 FQNNGV. V shed 6 bases and J shed 5 bases, with 16 bases lying between them. This CDR3 has 15 residues.

J is TRBJ1-1 and V is TRBV5-1; D is uncertain. The ends were cut back, 4 bases at V and 6 bases at J, with 13 bases in the middle. Germline assignment: CDR1 SGHRS and CDR2 YFSETQ. The length of the CDR3 is 13 residues. This CDR3 reads CASSRDGEAEAFF. CDR3 coding DNA: TGCGCCAGCAGCCGAGATGGGGAGGCTGAAGCTTTCTTT. Complete variable domain (other parts from reference TRBV5-1 and TRBJ1-1): KAGVTQTPRYLIKTRGQQVTLSCSPISGHRSVSWYQQTPGQGLQFLFEYFSETQRNKGNFPGRFSGRQFSNSRSEMNVSTLELGDSALYLCASSRDGEAEAFFGQGTRLTVV.

J is TRBJ2-3 and V is TRBV2; 10 positions agree with TRBD2. J lost 0 bases, V lost 4 bases, and 16 bases had no gene match. The CDR3 is made up of 20 amino acids. Germline-derived CDR1 and CDR2 are SNHLY and FYNNEI. Here the CDR3 DNA reads TGTGCCAGCAGTGGGGTGGGCTTAGCGGGGGGAACAACTAGCACAGATACGCAGTATTTT. This encodes CASSGVGLAGGTTSTDTQYF.

This clone was recorded only once. The genes are TRBV2 and TRBJ2-7, with 7 positions matching TRBD1. Germline V gives CDR1 SNHLY, CDR2 FYNNEI. The CDR3 has 15 amino acids. Trimming took 2 bases from V and 6 from J; bases not matched to a gene: 10. CDR3 DNA sequence: TGTGCCAGCAGTGAACGTAGGGACAGTTTTTCCGAGCAGTACTTC. Amino acid sequence: CASSERRDSFSEQYF.

This clone was seen only once. The chain carries TRBV5-4 and TRBJ1-4; 8 bases agree with TRBD1. This CDR3 contains 14 residues. The germline V gene has CDR1 SGHNT and CDR2 YYREEE (reference sequence). V dropped 4 bases and J dropped 8; count of bases not matched to a gene: 7. CDR3 protein: CASSRTGFGEKLFF. The CDR3 DNA sequence: TGTGCCAGCAGCCGGACAGGGTTTGGCGAAAAACTGTTTTTT.

The chain has TRBV7-9 and TRBJ1-1; perhaps TRBD1 as D (5 bases). This CDR3 is built from 14 residues. Trimming removed 4 bases from V and 6 bases from J, with 15 bases in between. Per the germline V gene, CDR1 is SEHNR and CDR2 is FQNEAQ (reference sequence). The chain's CDR3 is CASSSASRAPEAFF. In DNA form, the CDR3 reads TGTGCCAGCAGCTCGGCAAGCAGGGCCCCTGAAGCTTTCTTT. Full variable domain (missing parts from reference TRBV7-9 and TRBJ1-1): DTGVSQNPRHKITKRGQNVTFRCDPISEHNRLYWYRQTLGQGPEFLTYFQNEAQLEKSRLLSDRFSAERPKGSFSTLEIQRTEQGDSAMYLCASSSASRAPEAFFGQGTRLTVV.

This clone showed up just a few times. This sequence joins TRBV9 and TRBJ1-3, with 7 bases aligning to TRBD1. The CDR3 spans 14 residues. Looked up from germline, CDR1 is SGDLS and CDR2 is YYNGEE. After removal of 4 bases from V and 4 bases from J, the junction contained 5 bases not matched to a gene. CDR3 region: CASSKTGNGNTIYF. DNA for the CDR3: TGTGCCAGCAGCAAGACAGGGAACGGAAACACCATATATTTT.

This clone was detected only a few times. The chain recombines TRBV6-4 with TRBJ2-3; 14 nucleotides line up with TRBD2. Germline CDR1 is MRHNA and CDR2 is SNTAGT. The V gene end was trimmed by 4 bases and the J gene end by 6 bases; junction bases not matched to a gene: 0. This CDR3 comprises 14 residues. CDR3 sequence: CASSGTSGGDTQYF. The CDR3 region has the DNA TGTGCCAGCAGTGGGACTAGCGGGGGGGATACGCAGTATTTT.

This sequence joins TRBV5-4 and TRBJ2-7; TRBD2 is a possible D gene (5 bases). CDR3 length: 15 amino acids. V lost 0 bases to trimming and J lost 0 bases, with 10 bases between them. CDR1 is SGHNT, CDR2 YYREEE, per germline (reference sequence). Here the CDR3 reads CASSLAGFSSYEQYF. The CDR3 bases are TGTGCCAGCAGCTTGGCGGGGTTCAGCTCCTACGAGCAGTACTTC.

The gene calls are TRBV7-2 and TRBJ1-2; 10 bases agree with TRBD1. Trimming cost V 1 base and J 0 bases; bases outside gene matches: 5. The CDR3 extends over 17 amino acids. Germline-derived CDR1 and CDR2 are SGHTA and FQGNSA. The DNA of the CDR3 is TGTGCCAGCAGCTTAGGACAGGGGGCAAGAGCTAACTATGGCTACACCTTC. It specifies CASSLGQGARANYGYTF. Complete variable domain (other parts from reference TRBV7-2 and TRBJ1-2): GAGVSQSPSNKVTEKGKDVELRCDPISGHTALYWYRQSLGQGLEFLIYFQGNSAPDKSGLPSDRFSAERTGGSVSTLTIQRTQQEDSAVYLCASSLGQGARANYGYTFGSGTRLTVV.

J is TRBJ2-3 and V is TRBV13; D perhaps matches TRBD2 (6 bases). This CDR3 region has 12 residues. The germline V gene encodes CDR1 PRHDT and CDR2 FYEKMQ (reference sequence). The V end was cut by 5 bases, the J end by 9 bases, with 12 bases between. CDR3 nucleotides: TGTGCCAGCAGCCTCCAGGAGGGCACGCAGTATTTT. Amino acids: CASSLQEGTQYF.

The chain is built from TRBV5-1 and TRBJ1-2; D perhaps matches TRBD1 (5 bases). Germline CDR1 is SGHRS and CDR2 is YFSETQ. Trimming stripped 6 bases from V and 8 bases from J, with 23 bases between. The CDR3 loop spans 15 amino acids. The CDR3 loop reads CASTPGGGPSPGYTF. The CDR3 DNA follows: TGCGCCAGCACCCCGGGGGGAGGGCCCTCTCCGGGCTACACCTTC.

V and J are TRBV5-5 and TRBJ1-1; D may be TRBD1 (6 bases). The V and J ends lost 0 bases and 5 bases respectively, with 14 bases between them. Germline V gives CDR1 SGHKS, CDR2 YYEKEE (reference sequence). The CDR3 is 15 residues long. CDR3 loop: CASSLAGIQGTEAFF. In nucleotides, the CDR3 is TGTGCCAGCAGCTTGGCCGGTATCCAGGGGACTGAAGCTTTCTTT.

The V and J genes are TRBV5-8 and TRBJ1-4; D is ambiguous. Trimming left V 4 bases short and J 3 bases short, with 16 bases between. The CDR3 runs to 16 residues. Germline CDR1 is SGHTS and CDR2 is YDEGEE. The CDR3: CASSQALPGANEKLFF. The CDR3 DNA is TGTGCCAGCAGCCAAGCCCTTCCCGGGGCTAATGAAAAACTGTTTTTT. The whole variable domain, remainder taken from reference TRBV5-8 and TRBJ1-4, is EAGVTQSPTHLIKTRGQQATLRCSPISGHTSVYWYQQALGLGLQFLLWYDEGEERNRGNFPPRFSGRQFPNYSSELNVNALELEDSALYLCASSQALPGANEKLFFGSGTQLSVL.

The rearrangement joins TRBV9 to TRBJ2-5; D perhaps matches TRBD2 (5 bases). The length of the CDR3 is 15 residues. Germline V CDR1 and CDR2: SGDLS, YYNGEE. V was pared by 2 bases and J by 0 bases, with 11 bases between. The CDR3 sequence: CASSVSDYYQETQYF. The DNA of the CDR3 is TGTGCCAGCAGCGTCAGCGACTATTACCAAGAGACCCAGTACTTC.